This record looks at one TCR beta chain sequence and its context. Germline V gene data show CDR1 as LNHDA and CDR2 as SQIVND (reference sequence). The CDR3 consists of 16 residues. V dropped 5 bases and J dropped 3; count of bases not matched to a gene: 6. Sequencing used immunoSEQ multiplex PCR; TCRdb keeps in-frame clones, though not all of them. Of 12,000 or so clones listed, 89% are singletons. The entry originates in a study of blood T cell dynamics during melanoma immunotherapy. Time point given: pre-treatment baseline. J is TRBJ2-3 and V is TRBV19; the match to TRBD2 covers 12 bases. This specimen was blood, taken from a patient treated with checkpoint blockade. The TCR was taken from a human donor with melanoma. CDR3 nucleotides: TGTGCCAGTAGTTCGAGGACTAGCGGGATGACAGATACGCAGTATTTT. Protein product: CASSSRTSGMTDTQYF.